This TCR beta chain derives from a study of blood T cell repertoires in COVID-19. Turning to the study itself: Samples representing acute and convalescent COVID-19 were sourced from the United States, Italy and Spain. T cells, B-cell-depleted T cells, or PBMCs supplied cDNA or gDNA.

CDR1 is SGHTA, CDR2 FQGNSA, per germline. The CDR3 is made up of 16 amino acids. Deletions cut 1 base from V and 0 bases from J, with 12 bases between. Per the original methods: Estimates of nucleated cell counts were drawn from the amplification of reference gene primers. TCRdb keeps only in-frame clones here, not all; method: immunoSEQ multiplex PCR. That table supplies the V and J calls and clone size; D and trimming were determined from the DNA. The table records about 200,000 clones, about 83% of them present only once. This sequence was found in a woman between 45 and 60 years old with acute or convalescent COVID-19. The chain joins TRBV7-2 to TRBJ1-2; TRBD1 might be the D (6 bases). Sequences were obtained from peripheral blood. CDR3 sequence reads: CASSLGGRQANYGYTF. The CDR3 nucleotides read TGTGCCAGCAGCTTAGGAGGGCGACAGGCTAACTATGGCTACACCTTC.